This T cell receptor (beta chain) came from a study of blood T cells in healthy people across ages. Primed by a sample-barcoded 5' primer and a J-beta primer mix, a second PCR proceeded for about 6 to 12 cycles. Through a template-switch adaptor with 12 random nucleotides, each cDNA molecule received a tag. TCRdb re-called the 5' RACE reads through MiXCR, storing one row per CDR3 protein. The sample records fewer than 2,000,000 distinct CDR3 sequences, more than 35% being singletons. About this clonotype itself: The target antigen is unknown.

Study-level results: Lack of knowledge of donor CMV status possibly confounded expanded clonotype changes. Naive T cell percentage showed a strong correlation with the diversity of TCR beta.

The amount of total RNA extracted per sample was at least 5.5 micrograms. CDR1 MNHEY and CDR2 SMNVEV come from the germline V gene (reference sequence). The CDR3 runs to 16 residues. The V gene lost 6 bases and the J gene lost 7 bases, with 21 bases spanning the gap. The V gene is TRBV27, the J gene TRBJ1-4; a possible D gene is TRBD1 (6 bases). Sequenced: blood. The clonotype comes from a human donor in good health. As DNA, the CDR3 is TGTGCCAGCAGCCCCATGATAGGGGGTACGAGTGAAAAACTGTTTTTT. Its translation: CASSPMIGGTSEKLFF.